These 6 T cell receptor beta chains originate from one sample sequenced in a study of T cells in Graves' hyperthyroidism and ophthalmopathy (dated by TCRdb to between 2018 and 2021). Library preparation was by multiplex PCR. These reads were obtained on an Illumina HiSeq 2000. TCR beta CDR3 regions were amplified from RNA transcripts. For the first round of RT-PCR on the TCR CDR3, the HTBI primer set was used together with the Qiagen OneStep RT-PCR kit. Using fastp trimming at Q25 and MiXCR clonotype assembly, TCRdb reanalyzed the public sequencing data and kept in-frame beta chains. A single entry per CDR3 protein holds the most common genes and DNA from its merged rows. The sample table holds approximately 600,000 distinct CDR3 sequences, of which about 15% were seen once. 3.5% to 4.5% of the sample is in the top ten clones. What was sequenced was blood. Receptor source: a middle-aged woman with Graves' ophthalmopathy.

There are many counts of this clonotype. The chain is built from TRBV5-1 and TRBJ1-2; D is unclear. V was shortened by 0 bases and J by 4 bases, with 10 bases between the two germline ends. The CDR3 length is 14 residues. The germline CDR1 and CDR2 sequences are SGHRS and YFSETQ. CDR3 coding DNA: TGCGCCAGCAGCTTGGAAGGACCTCGCTATGGCTACACCTTC. Residues: CASSLEGPRYGYTF.

This clonotype was found many times. V gene TRBV7-2 combines with J gene TRBJ2-7; 8 nucleotides line up with TRBD2. CDR1 is SGHTA, CDR2 FQGNSA, per germline. The CDR3 loop spans 15 amino acids. The ends lost 4 bases at V and 0 bases at J; junction bases unmatched: 5. This CDR3 is CASSSAGGTSYEQYF. The CDR3 region has the DNA TGTGCCAGCAGCTCCGCGGGAGGCACCTCCTACGAGCAGTACTTC.

Only a few counts were recorded for this clonotype. V and J are TRBV5-1 and TRBJ2-5; possibly TRBD1 for D (5 bases). CDR3 length equals 14 residues. Germline-derived CDR1 and CDR2 are SGHRS and YFSETQ. V was pared by 3 bases and J by 3 bases, with 12 bases between. CDR3: CASSSGHTKETQYF. CDR3 DNA: TGCGCCAGCAGCTCAGGACATACCAAAGAGACCCAGTACTTC.

This clonotype was found many times. The rearrangement links TRBV12-3 or TRBV12-4 to TRBJ1-1; no firm D call. With 6 bases removed from V and 1 base from J, the gap between germline ends came to 12 bases. The CDR3 extends over 14 amino acids. The CDR3 loop reads CASSSAGSNTEAFF. The CDR3 DNA is TGTGCCAGCAGCAGTGCCGGGTCGAACACTGAAGCTTTCTTT.

This clonotype was observed many times. J is TRBJ2-7 and V is TRBV12-3 or TRBV12-4, with 12 positions matching TRBD2. The CDR3 is 16 residues long. The ends lost 4 bases at V and 2 bases at J; junction bases unmatched: 6. In nucleotides, the CDR3 is TGTGCCAGCAGTTCCTTTGGACTAGCGGGGACCTACGAGCAGTACTTC. It specifies CASSSFGLAGTYEQYF.

About this clonotype: The conserved final phenylalanine or tryptophan is absent from the CDR3, which likely points to a read error. The chain couples TRBV7-6 to TRBJ2-7; 8 bases are shared with TRBD2. The CDR3 has 15 residues. Germline V lookup: CDR1 SGHVS, CDR2 FNYEAQ. J gave up 0 bases and V 3 bases, and 4 bases lay outside the gene matches. The CDR3 loop reads CASSFTSGSSYEQYS. The CDR3 nucleotides are TGTGCCAGCAGCTTTACTAGCGGTTCCTCCTACGAGCAGTACTCC.